Listed here are 30 T cell receptor beta chains from one sample, sequenced in a study of T cell responses to AZD1222 COVID-19 vaccine. Profiled with immunoSEQ multiplex PCR; TCRdb holds only in-frame clones, not every one. The sample contains about 120,000 clones, roughly 91% of which appear only once. The sample here was peripheral blood, taken on day 0 of MenACWY control vaccination. The receptors were sampled from an adult in good health.

This clone was seen only once. The chain couples TRBV24-1 to TRBJ2-1, with unresolved D. The CDR3 sequence is 15 residues long. CDR1 is KGHDR and CDR2 is SFDVKD in the germline V gene. The V and J ends lost 4 bases and 6 bases respectively, with 15 bases between them. CDR3 coding DNA: TGTGCCACCAGTGACCCCAGTACTCCCGGCAATGAGCAGTTCTTC. Its translation: CATSDPSTPGNEQFF.

V gene TRBV28 combines with J gene TRBJ2-5; 9 nucleotides align to TRBD1. In germline, CDR1 is MDHEN, CDR2 SYDVKM. Trimming at V came to 7 bases and at J to 5 bases, leaving 8 bases not matched to a gene. This CDR3 spans 14 amino acids. The CDR3 region has the DNA TGTGCCAGCAAACTTAACAGGGGGCGGGAGACCCAGTACTTC. Translation gives CASKLNRGRETQYF.

The chain employs TRBV18 and TRBJ2-2, with D perhaps TRBD1 (5 bases). This CDR3 comprises 14 residues. Trimming cost V 6 bases and J 0 bases, with 8 bases left between them. Germline V gene data show CDR1 as KGHSH and CDR2 as LQKENI. CDR3 loop: CASSGRANTGELFF. Written as DNA, the CDR3 is TGTGCCAGCTCGGGCAGGGCGAACACCGGGGAGCTGTTTTTT. The whole variable domain, filled in from reference TRBV18 and TRBJ2-2, reads NAGVMQNPRHLVRRRGQEARLRCSPMKGHSHVYWYRQLPEEGLKFMVYLQKENIIDESGMPKERFSAEFPKEGPSILRIQQVVRGDSAAYFCASSGRANTGELFFGEGSRLTVL.

The chain combines TRBV6-2 or TRBV6-3 with TRBJ2-1; tentatively, D is TRBD2 (6 bases). Germline lookup yields CDR1 MNHEY and CDR2 SVGEGT. This CDR3 region has 13 residues. Trimming removed 4 bases at V and 3 bases at J, with 7 bases between. CDR3 in amino acids: CASSSGSYNEQFF. CDR3 DNA sequence: TGTGCCAGCAGTTCCGGGAGCTACAATGAGCAGTTCTTC.

This chain links TRBV28 with TRBJ1-1; no clear D. Germline assignment: CDR1 MDHEN and CDR2 SYDVKM. The CDR3 is made up of 13 amino acids. V was pared by 1 base and J by 7 bases, with 10 bases between. The CDR3 loop is CASSLFGRFEAFF. Written as DNA, the CDR3 is TGTGCCAGCAGTTTATTTGGGCGATTTGAAGCTTTCTTT.

This chain links TRBV5-1 with TRBJ1-3; D call uncertain. Germline V lookup: CDR1 SGHRS, CDR2 YFSETQ. This CDR3 contains 15 residues. The ends were cut back, 5 bases at V and 2 bases at J, with 14 bases in the middle. CDR3: CASRIEPGPGNTIYF. In DNA, the CDR3 is TGCGCCAGCAGAATCGAACCGGGCCCTGGAAACACCATATATTTT.

CDR3 protein: CASSGEIGGFSEQFF. The CDR3 coding sequence is TGTGCCAGCAGCGGAGAGATCGGGGGCTTTAGTGAGCAGTTCTTC. The V gene is TRBV9, the J gene TRBJ2-1; D may be TRBD1 or TRBD2 (6 bases each). V lost 3 bases, J lost 9 bases, and 19 bases lay in between. The CDR3 is 15 amino acids. Per the germline V gene, CDR1 is SGDLS and CDR2 is YYNGEE.

This rearrangement joins TRBV12-3 or TRBV12-4 to TRBJ1-6; D is perhaps TRBD1 (5 bases). CDR3 size: 12 residues. V shed 5 bases and J shed 10 bases, with 9 bases lying between them. CDR3 nucleotides: TGTGCCAGCAGTGGGGGGAACTCACCCCTCCACTTT. As protein: CASSGGNSPLHF.

The genes are TRBV7-9 and TRBJ2-2; D is uncertain. The V end was cut by 5 bases, the J end by 2 bases, with 15 bases between. The germline gives CDR1 SEHNR, CDR2 FQNEAQ (reference sequence). The CDR3 extends over 16 amino acids. The CDR3: CASSPRFQSNTGELFF. The CDR3 DNA reads TGTGCCAGCAGCCCCCGTTTCCAATCCAACACCGGGGAGCTGTTTTTT.

Here the CDR3 DNA reads TGTGCCTCCTCGCGGGCGGCTAGCACAGATACGCAGTATTTT. It translates to CASSRAASTDTQYF. This chain uses TRBV9 with TRBJ2-3; D might be TRBD2 (5 bases). The CDR3 loop spans 14 amino acids. Trimming cost V 10 bases and J 0 bases, with 15 bases left between them. Germline CDR1 and CDR2: SGDLS and YYNGEE.

The V gene is TRBV6-4, the J gene TRBJ2-1; 12 bases are shared with TRBD2. Germline V CDR1 and CDR2: MRHNA, SNTAGT. The CDR3 is 15 residues long. Trimming took 6 bases from V and 6 from J; bases not matched to a gene: 6. The CDR3 here is CASSPTSGSPNEQFF. CDR3 DNA sequence: TGTGCCAGCAGCCCGACTAGCGGGAGTCCCAATGAGCAGTTCTTC.

J is TRBJ2-2 and V is TRBV7-9, with D perhaps being TRBD1 or TRBD2 (5 bases each). This CDR3 is built from 14 residues. Germline CDR1 and CDR2: SEHNR and FQNEAQ (reference sequence). The ends were cut back, 8 bases at V and 1 base at J, with 11 bases in the middle. CDR3 nucleotides: TGTGCCAGCCTCAGGGACCTGAACACCGGGGAGCTGTTTTTT. This encodes CASLRDLNTGELFF.

The DNA of the CDR3 is TGTGCCAGCAGTTATTCCGGCGGGAGTGCATACGAGCAGTACTTC. Translated: CASSYSGGSAYEQYF. This rearrangement joins TRBV6-2 or TRBV6-3 to TRBJ2-7, with 7 nucleotides matching TRBD2. V gave up 3 bases and J gave up 4 bases; unmatched junction bases: 9. The CDR3 is 15 residues long. Germline CDR1 MNHEY, CDR2 SVGEGT.

This clone has a single count. J is TRBJ2-3 and V is TRBV7-8; possibly TRBD2 for D (5 bases). CDR1 and CDR2 (germline): SGHVS, FQNEAQ. V was pared by 5 bases and J by 7 bases, with 22 bases between. The CDR3 runs to 16 residues. CDR3 sequence: CASSLGGGTRSYTQYF. CDR3 DNA: TGTGCCAGCAGCCTAGGCGGTGGCACTAGGTCGTATACGCAGTATTTT.

The chain recombines TRBV24-1 with TRBJ2-1, with a weak D call TRBD2 (5 bases). The CDR3 runs to 13 residues. V lost 5 bases and J lost 8, with 12 bases in between. Germline loops: CDR1 KGHDR, CDR2 SFDVKD. Here the CDR3 DNA reads TGTGCCACCAGTGTCGCGGACTCGGATGAGCAGTTCTTC. Translating gives CATSVADSDEQFF.

The rearrangement joins TRBV15 to TRBJ1-2; D may be TRBD1 (5 bases). Germline values: CDR1 LNHNV, CDR2 YYDKDF (reference sequence). The V and J ends lost 0 bases and 5 bases respectively, with 13 bases between them. The CDR3 totals 15 residues. Here the CDR3 DNA reads TGTGCCACCAGCAGAGATTCCGGGACGCGTTATGGCTACACCTTC. Protein product: CATSRDSGTRYGYTF.

This chain connects TRBV6-2 or TRBV6-3 to TRBJ2-1; TRBD1 might be the D (5 bases). V dropped 2 bases and J dropped 13 bases, with 12 bases sitting between them. The V gene's germline CDR1 is MNHEY and CDR2 SVGEGT. CDR3 length equals 12 residues. The CDR3 DNA sequence: TGTGCCAGCAGTTACCCAGGGAAATATCAGTTCTTC. Amino acids: CASSYPGKYQFF.

V and J are TRBV5-1 and TRBJ1-1; 8 bases fit TRBD1. Trimming at V came to 1 base and at J to 1 base, leaving 9 bases not matched to a gene. This CDR3 comprises 17 residues. Per germline, CDR1 SGHRS and CDR2 YFSETQ. This CDR3 reads CASSLTRRQGTNTEAFF. DNA of the CDR3: TGCGCCAGCAGCTTGACCCGTAGACAGGGGACGAACACTGAAGCTTTCTTT.

V is TRBV7-7 and J is TRBJ2-2; no clear D gene. Germline V gene sequence: CDR1 SSHAT, CDR2 FNYEAQ (reference sequence). The CDR3 is 13 residues long. The V end lost 5 bases, the J end lost 4 bases, and 8 bases lay between the germline ends. DNA of the CDR3: TGTGCCAGCAGCACCCGTCTCACCGGGGAGCTGTTTTTT. This gives the protein CASSTRLTGELFF.

This chain links TRBV15 with TRBJ2-1; a possible D gene is TRBD2 (6 bases). V was cut by 1 base and J by 2 bases, with 12 bases left in between. The length of the CDR3 is 16 residues. The germline V gene has CDR1 LNHNV and CDR2 YYDKDF (reference sequence). Here the CDR3 reads CATSRVGGATYNEQFF. In nucleotides, the CDR3 is TGTGCCACCAGCAGAGTGGGCGGGGCCACCTACAATGAGCAGTTCTTC.

The chain combines TRBV5-5 with TRBJ2-5, with D perhaps TRBD2 (7 bases). Germline V gene lookup returns CDR1 SGHKS and CDR2 YYEKEE (reference sequence). V dropped 6 bases and J dropped 4 bases, with 16 bases sitting between them. The CDR3 is 14 amino acids. CDR3 sequence: CASKLRGGLETQYF. The CDR3 DNA sequence: TGTGCCAGCAAACTCAGGGGAGGGTTAGAGACCCAGTACTTC. Full variable domain (remainder filled in from reference TRBV5-5 and TRBJ2-5): DAGVTQSPTHLIKTRGQQVTLRCSPISGHKSVSWYQQVLGQGPQFIFQYYEKEERGRGNFPDRFSARQFPNYSSELNVNALLLGDSALYLCASKLRGGLETQYFGPGTRLLVL.

This clone was seen just once. The chain joins TRBV5-8 to TRBJ2-2; 13 nucleotides match TRBD2. The trim removed 7 bases at V and 4 bases at J, leaving 16 bases unmatched. The length of the CDR3 is 19 residues. From germline, CDR1 is SGHTS and CDR2 YDEGEE. CDR3 protein: CASSLGRLAGGPGTGELFF. CDR3 sequence (DNA): TGTGCCAGCTCGTTAGGACGACTAGCGGGAGGACCGGGCACCGGGGAGCTGTTTTTT.

The chain joins TRBV7-2 to TRBJ1-1; maybe TRBD1 (5 bases). Germline CDR1 SGHTA, CDR2 FQGNSA. With 1 base removed from V and 1 base from J, the gap between germline ends came to 19 bases. CDR3 length equals 18 residues. The DNA of the CDR3 is TGTGCCAGCAGCTTAGGACCGAGACCAGGGAAGAGGAACACTGAAGCTTTCTTT. It yields the protein CASSLGPRPGKRNTEAFF.

The CDR3 protein is CASSPPGRATDTQYF. In DNA, the CDR3 is TGTGCCAGCTCACCACCGGGGAGGGCTACAGATACGCAGTATTTT. This chain connects TRBV18 to TRBJ2-3; TRBD2 matches 7 bases. The germline gives CDR1 KGHSH, CDR2 LQKENI. Trimming cost V 0 bases and J 3 bases; bases outside gene matches: 3. There are 15 residues in the CDR3. Looking up the rest from reference TRBV18 and TRBJ2-3 gives the full variable domain: NAGVMQNPRHLVRRRGQEARLRCSPMKGHSHVYWYRQLPEEGLKFMVYLQKENIIDESGMPKERFSAEFPKEGPSILRIQQVVRGDSAAYFCASSPPGRATDTQYFGPGTRLTVL.

The gene calls are TRBV7-2 and TRBJ2-7; D might be TRBD1 or TRBD2, each matching 5 bases. CDR3 length equals 14 residues. Per germline, CDR1 SGHTA and CDR2 FQGNSA. V lost 1 base to trimming and J lost 6 bases, with 13 bases between them. This CDR3 reads CASSLGGTRAEQYF. CDR3 coding DNA: TGTGCCAGCAGCTTAGGGGGGACCCGAGCCGAGCAGTACTTC. Supplemented by reference TRBV7-2 and TRBJ2-7, the full variable domain reads GAGVSQSPSNKVTEKGKDVELRCDPISGHTALYWYRQSLGQGLEFLIYFQGNSAPDKSGLPSDRFSAERTGGSVSTLTIQRTQQEDSAVYLCASSLGGTRAEQYFGPGTRLTVT.

The V call is TRBV5-4, the J call TRBJ2-7; 11 bases fit TRBD2. This CDR3 has 16 residues. Looked up from germline, CDR1 is SGHNT and CDR2 is YYREEE (reference sequence). Losses at the gene ends were 3 bases for V and 4 bases for J; bases not matched to a gene: 9. This chain's CDR3 is CASSSPLAGGVYEQYF. The CDR3 DNA sequence: TGTGCCAGCAGCTCGCCCTTAGCGGGAGGGGTGTACGAGCAGTACTTC.

The chain carries TRBV7-9 and TRBJ2-5; the D gene is possibly TRBD1 (6 bases). Trimming stripped 4 bases from V and 3 bases from J, with 6 bases between. This CDR3 is 12 amino acids long. Germline V gene data show CDR1 as SEHNR and CDR2 as FQNEAQ (reference sequence). The CDR3 coding sequence is TGTGCCAGCAGCTACAGGGAAGAGACCCAGTACTTC. As protein: CASSYREETQYF.

The chain uses TRBV2 and TRBJ2-4; D remains unclear. The ends were cut back, 4 bases at V and 4 bases at J, with 11 bases in the middle. Germline V gene data show CDR1 as SNHLY and CDR2 as FYNNEI. The CDR3 runs to 14 residues. The CDR3 is CASSGISQKNIQYF. The CDR3 DNA is TGTGCCAGCAGTGGTATTAGTCAGAAAAACATTCAGTACTTC.

This clone is judged medium-sized. The chain joins TRBV7-3 to TRBJ2-3, with D perhaps TRBD2 (5 bases). The CDR3 has 14 residues. Trimming took off 8 bases at V and 3 bases at J, with 15 bases between the two ends. Germline values: CDR1 SGHTA, CDR2 FQGTGA. CDR3 DNA: TGTGCCAGCGCTACGGGGTTCGGTACAGATACGCAGTATTTT. Its protein is CASATGFGTDTQYF.

The V call is TRBV11-2, the J call TRBJ2-7, with 7 bases identical to TRBD1. J lost 4 bases, V lost 3 bases, and 9 bases had no gene match. This CDR3 comprises 15 residues. Per germline, CDR1 SGHAT and CDR2 FQNNGV. CDR3 in DNA: TGTGCCAGCAGCTTGAATCAGGGGGTCGGGTACGAGCAGTACGTC. This codes for CASSLNQGVGYEQYV.